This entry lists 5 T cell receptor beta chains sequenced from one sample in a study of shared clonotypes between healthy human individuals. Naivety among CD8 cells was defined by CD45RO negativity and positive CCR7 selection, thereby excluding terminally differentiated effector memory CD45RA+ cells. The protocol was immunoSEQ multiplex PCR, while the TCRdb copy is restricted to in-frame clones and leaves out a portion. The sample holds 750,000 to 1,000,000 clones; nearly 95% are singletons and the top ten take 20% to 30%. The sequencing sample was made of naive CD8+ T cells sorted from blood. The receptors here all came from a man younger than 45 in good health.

CDR3 residues: CASSLNLGNTEAFF. As DNA, the CDR3 is TGCGCCAGCAGCCTAAATCTGGGGAACACTGAAGCTTTCTTT. The genes are TRBV4-1 and TRBJ1-1; D gene uncertain. Per the germline V gene, CDR1 is MGHRA and CDR2 is YSYEKL. V lost 4 bases, J lost 1 base, and 10 bases lay in between. CDR3 size: 14 residues.

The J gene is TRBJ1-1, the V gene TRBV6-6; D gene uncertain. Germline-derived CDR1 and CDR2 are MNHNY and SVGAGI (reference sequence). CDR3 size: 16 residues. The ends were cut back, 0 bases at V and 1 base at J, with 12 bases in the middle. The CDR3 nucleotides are TGTGCCAGCAGTTACTCTCGTGAAGGGCCGAACACTGAAGCTTTCTTT. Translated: CASSYSREGPNTEAFF.

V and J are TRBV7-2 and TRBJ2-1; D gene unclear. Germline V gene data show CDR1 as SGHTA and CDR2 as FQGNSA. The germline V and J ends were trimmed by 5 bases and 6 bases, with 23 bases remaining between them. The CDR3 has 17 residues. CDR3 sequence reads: CASSTTVWAAASNEQFF. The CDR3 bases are TGTGCCAGCAGCACCACAGTTTGGGCAGCTGCGAGCAATGAGCAGTTCTTC.

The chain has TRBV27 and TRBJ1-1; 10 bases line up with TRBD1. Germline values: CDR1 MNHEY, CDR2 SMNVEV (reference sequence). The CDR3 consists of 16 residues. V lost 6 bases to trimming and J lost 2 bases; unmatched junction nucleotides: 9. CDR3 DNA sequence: TGTGCCAGCAGCCGAATCGGGACAGGGGATAACACTGAAGCTTTCTTT. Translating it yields CASSRIGTGDNTEAFF.

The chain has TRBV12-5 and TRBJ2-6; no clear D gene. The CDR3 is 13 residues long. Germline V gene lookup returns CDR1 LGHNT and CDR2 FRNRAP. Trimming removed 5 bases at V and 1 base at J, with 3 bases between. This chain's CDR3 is CASGPSGANVLTF. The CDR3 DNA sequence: TGTGCTAGTGGTCCGTCTGGGGCCAACGTCCTGACTTTC.